Here is one T cell receptor (beta chain) with its context. Trimming took off 2 bases at V and 7 bases at J, with 9 bases between the two ends. Germline CDR1 reads SGHKS; CDR2 reads YYEKEE (reference sequence). This CDR3 region has 12 residues. Fresh-frozen tumor tissue and more than two years of survival data were available for all. Clones were read by immunoSEQ multiplex PCR, and TCRdb kept only the in-frame ones, dropping some. The data contain about 90,000 clones, around 85% of them singletons. The record originates from a study of glioma-infiltrating T cells after dendritic cell vaccination. The specimen comprised blood, sampled before dendritic cell vaccination. This clonotype originated in a human donor with glioblastoma. The chain is built from TRBV5-5 and TRBJ1-2, with unresolved D. The DNA of the CDR3 is TGTGCCAGCAGCTTAGAAGGGAGTGGCTACACCTTC. Protein product: CASSLEGSGYTF. The full variable domain, completed using reference TRBV5-5 and TRBJ1-2, is DAGVTQSPTHLIKTRGQQVTLRCSPISGHKSVSWYQQVLGQGPQFIFQYYEKEERGRGNFPDRFSARQFPNYSSELNVNALLLGDSALYLCASSLEGSGYTFGSGTRLTVV.